This T cell receptor beta chain was sequenced for a study of T cells in Graves' hyperthyroidism and ophthalmopathy (dated by TCRdb to between 2018 and 2021). With respect to the entire study: Peripheral blood samples were taken at initial diagnosis, before any treatment was given. According to the paper, TCR Vbeta CDR3 sequencing was carried out on approximately 140 peripheral blood samples, which came from 40 to 45 ophthalmopathy, 70 to 80 hyperthyroidism and approximately 17 progressor patients. The 100 or so discovery patients were randomly split 7:3 into training and test sets. To identify distinguishing TCR V-J signatures, a discovery cohort of 95 to 100 patients was used, comprising fewer than 45 with Graves' ophthalmopathy and some 60 with stable Graves' hyperthyroidism. The study also compared thyroid tissue and blood T-cell repertoires from roughly 6 Graves' hyperthyroidism patients. Prospective prediction of ophthalmopathy was tested in an independent validation cohort of fewer than 20 hyperthyroidism patients and some 17 patients who later progressed to ophthalmopathy. After sampling, hyperthyroidism patients received methimazole starting at 30 mg daily, and ophthalmopathy patients received high-dose intravenous methylprednisolone.

Trimming removed 5 bases from V and 0 bases from J, leaving 13 bases between the germline ends. The germline V gene encodes CDR1 MNHNS and CDR2 SASEGT. From cysteine to phenylalanine, the CDR3 is 15 amino acids long. Just CDR3 DNA is preserved here, 45 bases in frame from base 1. Stable Graves' hyperthyroidism was defined as the absence of progression to ophthalmopathy over 18 months of follow-up. The hyperthyroidism patients were between 18 and 65 years old and newly diagnosed, with a disease duration of less than 2 months. Any patient with an uncontrolled infection, another autoimmune disease, pregnancy or lactation was excluded. Diagnoses relied on clinical symptoms, serum thyroxine and TRAb, thyroid ultrasound and orbital computed tomography. Ficoll-Paque density gradient centrifugation was used to isolate PBMCs from around 10 ml of fresh peripheral blood. Total RNA was extracted using Trizol reagent, and RNA quality was assessed on an Agilent 2100 Bioanalyzer.

Points the paper makes about the study in general: Most expanded thyroid clonotypes (frequency above 0.001) were also found in blood, which suggests that blood repertoires may mirror thyroid immune responses. Ophthalmopathy was separated from stable hyperthyroidism by a 13 V-J signature model, with around 88% sensitivity and around 81% specificity obtained in cross-validation and 80%/75% obtained in testing. No statistical method was used to set the sample size in advance, and investigators knew the group allocation. In validation, the model predicted progression to ophthalmopathy with 55% to 71% sensitivity and 72.22% specificity, a median of about 6 months before onset.

The TCR beta CDR3 regions were amplified from RNA transcripts. The first round of RT-PCR for the TCR CDR3 was performed with the HTBI primer set and the Qiagen OneStep RT-PCR kit. Libraries were constructed in a second round of multiplex PCR, after which size selection and purification were performed. Sequencing of the libraries was done on an Illumina HiSeq2000 using paired-end 100 bp reads. The authors' pipeline ran thus. SOAPnuke was used to process the raw data, removing reads that contained adapters or uncalled bases, had a mean Phred below 15, or lacked an exact match to the constant primer or identifier. COPE v1.2.5 was used to merge high-quality paired reads, and clonotypes were defined as unique nucleotide sequences. MiTCR v1.1 was used to align clonotypes to the IMGT TRBV, TRBD and TRBJ reference segments. The analysis included only V-J combinations with a frequency above 0.0001, which together covered over 98% of the repertoires. The TCS score was defined as F50 (clonal expansion) divided by E x V (chaos), with BLOSUM62-based TCRdist calculated between CDR3 peptides within each V-J. Welch's t-statistics and random forest reduced several hundred V-J features to 13, which were used in a naive Bayes classifier (R e1071). The Morisita-Horn index was used to measure how similar the thyroid and blood repertoires were. TCRdb's own reprocessing of the public reads used fastp at Q25 and MiXCR and kept productive beta chains. Each entry is one CDR3 protein sequence, shown with its most common DNA and genes. TCRdb, rather than the study authors, made the V and J calls. This sample holds nearly 750,000 distinct CDR3 sequences; approximately 36% were observed only once. Less than 40% of the sample is held by the ten biggest clonotypes.

There are a few counts of this clonotype. This receptor's antigen is unknown. Per-nucleotide qualities are absent, and no much larger clonotype sits a single base away. The sequence was collected from a woman aged 40 to 50 with Graves' hyperthyroidism. In this chain, TRBV6-1 is recombined with TRBJ2-5, with the identity of the D gene unclear. Sequencing used blood. The CDR3 corresponds to CASSLFGPDQETQYF. The DNA reads TGTGCCAGCAGTTTATTCGGACCTGACCAAGAGACCCAGTACTTC.